The sequence of this T cell receptor (beta chain) was determined in a study of T-cell reconstitution after alpha-beta-depleted transplantation in children. With 0 bases removed from V and 0 bases from J, the gap between germline ends came to 9 bases. The CDR3 totals 16 residues. Germline V gene sequence: CDR1 MNHEY, CDR2 SVGAGI. This clonotype has just a few counts. Its antigen remains unknown. Researchers prepared the TCRbeta library using unique molecular identifiers, the study reports. TCRdb used MiXCR to reprocess the PCR reads, holding one entry per CDR3 protein. The repertoire includes about 580,000 distinct CDR3 sequences, 23% of them detected once, and 12% to 15% sits in the top ten. The study's findings and limits: T cells produced anew were the main source of T-cell counts and diversity one year after transplant.

Specimen: PBMCs, mostly from graft donor cells, collected 360 days after TCRalphabeta/CD19-depleted stem cell transplant. This receptor was identified in a boy under two years old who had a stem cell transplant for acute myeloid leukemia, so the T cells may come from the graft donor. This chain joins TRBV6-5 and TRBJ2-4; no clear D. The DNA for the CDR3 is TGTGCCAGCAGTTACTCTACGACCGTAGCCAAAAACATTCAGTACTTC. Encoded protein: CASSYSTTVAKNIQYF.